The source of this TCR beta chain is a study of shared clonotypes between healthy human individuals. Losses at the gene ends were 11 bases for V and 4 bases for J; bases not matched to a gene: 3. CDR3 length: 11 amino acids. The germline V gene encodes CDR1 MDHEN and CDR2 SYDVKM. For every subset, genomic DNA was evenly distributed across several immunoSEQ plates. Original methodology: From ImmunoSEQ came sequences covering only the junction and carrying no quality scores, so filtering differed. Using immunoSEQ multiplex PCR, the repertoire was profiled, and TCRdb retains in-frame clones only, with some absent. That table gives V, J and clone size, and the DNA gave D and trimming. The table lists some 2.4 million clones, roughly 93% of them singletons, with more than 0.35% in the top ten.

The sequenced material came from naive CD4+ T cells from PBMCs. Subset indicated: CD45RA+ positively selected. The receptor was derived from a man between 18 and 29 years old in good health. Some clones in this sample may be carry-over from other donors' samples. The rearrangement joins TRBV28 to TRBJ2-7; 9 nucleotides agree with TRBD1. The CDR3 region has the DNA TGTGCCGGAGGGACAGGGTACGAGCAGTACTTC. It codes for CAGGTGYEQYF. The full variable domain, rest sourced from reference TRBV28 and TRBJ2-7, is DVKVTQSSRYLVKRTGEKVFLECVQDMDHENMFWYRQDPGLGLRLIYFSYDVKMKEKGDIPEGYSVSREKKERFSLILESASTNQTSMYLCAGGTGYEQYFGPGTRLTVT.